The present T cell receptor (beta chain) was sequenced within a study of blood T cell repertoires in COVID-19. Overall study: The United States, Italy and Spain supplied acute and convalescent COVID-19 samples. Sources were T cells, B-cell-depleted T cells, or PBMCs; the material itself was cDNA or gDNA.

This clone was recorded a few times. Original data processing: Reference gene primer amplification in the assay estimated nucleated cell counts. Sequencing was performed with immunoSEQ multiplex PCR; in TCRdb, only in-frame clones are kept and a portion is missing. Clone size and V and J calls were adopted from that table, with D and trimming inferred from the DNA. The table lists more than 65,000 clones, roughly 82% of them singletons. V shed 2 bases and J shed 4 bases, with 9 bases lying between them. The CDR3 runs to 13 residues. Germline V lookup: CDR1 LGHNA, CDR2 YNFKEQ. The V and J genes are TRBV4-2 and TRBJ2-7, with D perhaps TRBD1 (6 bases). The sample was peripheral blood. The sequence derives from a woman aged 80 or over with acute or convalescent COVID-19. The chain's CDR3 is CASSQQGNYEQYF. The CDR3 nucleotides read TGTGCCAGCAGCCAACAGGGGAATTACGAGCAGTACTTC.